This T cell receptor beta chain was identified in a study of blood T cell repertoires in COVID-19. Sequencing used immunoSEQ multiplex PCR; TCRdb keeps in-frame clones, though not all of them. The sample holds fewer than 200,000 clones; approximately 84% are singletons and the top ten take 8.3%. CDR1 is LGHDT and CDR2 is YNNKEL in the germline V gene (reference sequence). V was pared by 4 bases and J by 0 bases, with 9 bases between. The length of the CDR3 is 14 residues. V is TRBV3-1 (or the pseudogene TRBV3-2) and J is TRBJ1-1; D is ambiguous. The source is a woman aged 60-70 years with COVID-19, enrolled during active disease. The sequenced material came from peripheral blood. Here the CDR3 DNA reads TGTGCCAGCAGCCGCGGAGAGGTGAACACTGAAGCTTTCTTT. As protein: CASSRGEVNTEAFF.